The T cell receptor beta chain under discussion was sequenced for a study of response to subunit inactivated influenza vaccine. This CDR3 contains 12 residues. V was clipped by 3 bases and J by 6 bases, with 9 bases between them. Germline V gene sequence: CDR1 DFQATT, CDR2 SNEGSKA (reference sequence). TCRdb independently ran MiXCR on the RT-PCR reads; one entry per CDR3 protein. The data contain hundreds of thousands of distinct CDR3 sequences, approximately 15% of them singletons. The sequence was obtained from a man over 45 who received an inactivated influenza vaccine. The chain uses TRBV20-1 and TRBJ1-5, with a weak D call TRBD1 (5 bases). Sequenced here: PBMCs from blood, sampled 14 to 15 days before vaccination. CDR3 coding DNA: TGCAGTGCTAGGTCGGGGGGTCAGCCCCAGCATTTT. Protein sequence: CSARSGGQPQHF.